This TCR beta chain was sequenced in a study of T-cell memory formation after mild COVID-19. Findings and limits, study-wide: Day 15 to 85 contracting clones showed balanced CD4/CD8; later expanders leaned CD4+. Confirmation of SARS-CoV-2 specificity was lacking for second-wave clones peaking day 37. Largely, contracting CD4+ clones fell within CM and EM, and contracting CD8+ clones within EMRA.

By its share, this clonotype is medium-sized. Antigen unknown. Barcoded TCR alpha and TCR beta cDNA libraries with UMIs came from 5'RACE using constant-segment primers. Using its own MiXCR run on the 5' RACE reads, TCRdb lists one record per CDR3 protein. Of about 4,800 distinct CDR3 sequences listed, over 20% are singletons. Germline V gene lookup returns CDR1 MNHEY and CDR2 SMNVEV (reference sequence). The CDR3 runs to 17 residues. J lost 4 bases, V lost 3 bases, and 11 bases had no gene match. The chain links TRBV27 to TRBJ1-1, with 10 bases fitting TRBD1. This sequence was found in an adult who had mild COVID-19 (a few samples of this study predate the infection). Cell type and time point are not known. The sample comprised PBMCs or a T cell subset sorted from them (not recorded which). The CDR3 region has the DNA TGTGCCAGCAGTTTCGTCGACAGGGGGCATGTGGGCACTGAAGCTTTCTTT. This translates into CASSFVDRGHVGTEAFF.